These 25 T cell receptor beta chains came from one sample sequenced in a study of Tregs in tolerant kidney transplant recipients. The nonmyeloablative bone marrow transplants came from related graft donors, with transient mixed chimerism. TCRdb keeps only in-frame clones here, not all; method: immunoSEQ multiplex PCR. The profile shows about 52,000 clones, roughly nine tenths of them singletons. This sample comprised CD8+ T cells from blood (PBMCs), obtained 24 months after the transplant. The receptors come from a human patient who received a combined kidney and bone marrow transplant. Some T cells may be the graft donor's.

The V and J genes are TRBV6-6 and TRBJ2-5; 12 positions match TRBD2. CDR1 and CDR2 (germline): MNHNY, SVGAGI (reference sequence). The CDR3 length is 14 residues. J gave up 5 bases and V 5 bases, and 3 bases lay outside the gene matches. The CDR3 reads CASSLAGGHETQYF. CDR3 DNA: TGTGCCAGCAGTCTAGCGGGGGGGCATGAGACCCAGTACTTC.

This chain connects TRBV7-7 to TRBJ2-2; the match to TRBD2 covers 7 bases. Per the germline V gene, CDR1 is SSHAT and CDR2 is FNYEAQ (reference sequence). The CDR3 loop spans 17 amino acids. J lost 3 bases, V lost 5 bases, and 12 bases had no gene match. The CDR3 here is CASSQTLAGEHTGELFF. For the CDR3, the DNA is TGTGCCAGCAGCCAAACCCTCGCGGGAGAGCACACCGGGGAGCTGTTTTTT.

The chain is built from TRBV19 and TRBJ1-5, with a possible D match to TRBD1 (5 bases). The CDR3 spans 17 residues. CDR1 and CDR2 (germline): LNHDA, SQIVND (reference sequence). V dropped 8 bases and J dropped 1 base, with 21 bases sitting between them. For the CDR3, the DNA is TGTGCCAGTGACCCATATTTGGGGCCTCTAAGCAATCAGCCCCAGCATTTT. Amino acid sequence: CASDPYLGPLSNQPQHF.

The rearrangement joins TRBV4-2 to TRBJ1-2; TRBD1 is a possible D gene (5 bases). V shed 5 bases and J shed 9 bases, with 10 bases lying between them. CDR1 is LGHNA, CDR2 YNFKEQ, per germline. The CDR3 consists of 11 residues. The CDR3 region has the DNA TGTGCCAGCAGCTTAGGGGCGAGCTACACCTTC. Encoded protein: CASSLGASYTF.

This clone was counted a single time. The chain employs TRBV7-8 and TRBJ2-1; D might be TRBD2 (5 bases). V dropped 0 bases and J dropped 4 bases, with 31 bases sitting between them. The CDR3 contains 22 residues. CDR1 is SGHVS and CDR2 is FQNEAQ in the germline V gene. Here the CDR3 DNA reads TGTGCCAGCAGCTTAGCGTTAATAGGCCTTAGCGAGGTCGTCCACAGTTACAATGAGCAGTTCTTC. Its translation is CASSLALIGLSEVVHSYNEQFF.

The table lists this clone with a count of one. The J gene is TRBJ2-5, the V gene TRBV13; D may be TRBD2 (6 bases). V gave up 6 bases and J gave up 0 bases, with 17 bases separating them. The CDR3 sequence is 16 residues long. Germline values: CDR1 PRHDT, CDR2 FYEKMQ (reference sequence). The CDR3 loop reads CASSSDRGMNQETQYF. CDR3 nucleotides: TGTGCCAGCAGTTCAGACCGGGGGATGAACCAAGAGACCCAGTACTTC.

The chain has TRBV9 and TRBJ2-3; D remains unclear. Germline CDR1 and CDR2: SGDLS and YYNGEE. V lost 2 bases and J 5 bases, leaving 12 bases between the germline ends. This CDR3 has 14 amino acids. CDR3 nucleotides: TGTGCCAGCAGCGTTTACGCGGTTGGAGATACGCAGTATTTT. Translation gives CASSVYAVGDTQYF.

The chain recombines TRBV5-4 with TRBJ2-7; 7 bases are a match to TRBD1. CDR3 length: 15 residues. Germline lookup yields CDR1 SGHNT and CDR2 YYREEE (reference sequence). The ends lost 1 base at V and 5 bases at J; junction bases unmatched: 9. The CDR3 is CASSLPGQHPNEQYF. As DNA, the CDR3 is TGTGCCAGCAGCTTGCCGGGACAGCACCCCAACGAGCAGTACTTC.

The V call is TRBV5-4, the J call TRBJ2-7, with D perhaps matching TRBD1 (6 bases). Looked up from germline, CDR1 is SGHNT and CDR2 is YYREEE (reference sequence). V was shortened by 4 bases and J by 2 bases, with 16 bases between the two germline ends. The CDR3 runs to 15 residues. The DNA of the CDR3 is TGTGCCAGCAGCCTAACCGGGACACCTGCCTACGAGCAGTACTTC. Its translation is CASSLTGTPAYEQYF.

The gene calls are TRBV11-2 and TRBJ1-2; D is possibly TRBD1 (5 bases). The V gene lost 0 bases and the J gene lost 4 bases, with 15 bases spanning the gap. This CDR3 contains 16 residues. CDR1 and CDR2 from the germline V gene are SGHAT and FQNNGV. This chain's CDR3 is CASSLDPAGIIYGYTF. The CDR3 DNA reads as TGTGCCAGCAGCTTAGATCCGGCAGGGATCATCTATGGCTACACCTTC.

In this sample, this clone turned up once. This chain connects TRBV7-9 to TRBJ2-1; D is unclear. The V and J ends lost 5 bases and 0 bases respectively, with 11 bases between them. The CDR3 contains 15 residues. Per germline, CDR1 SEHNR and CDR2 FQNEAQ (reference sequence). The DNA of the CDR3 is TGTGCCAGCAGCCCCAGTGGGCCCTCCTACAATGAGCAGTTCTTC. Protein sequence: CASSPSGPSYNEQFF.

V is TRBV7-9 and J is TRBJ2-7, with 10 bases fitting TRBD2. The V and J ends lost 1 base and 4 bases, in that order; junction bases with no gene match: 4. The length of the CDR3 is 15 residues. Germline assignment: CDR1 SEHNR and CDR2 FQNEAQ (reference sequence). The CDR3 bases are TGTGCCAGCAGCTTAGTAGCGGGAGGTCGATACGAGCAGTACTTC. Translation gives CASSLVAGGRYEQYF.

This clone has more than one count but fewer than ten. The V and J genes are TRBV4-1 and TRBJ2-1; 8 bases match TRBD2. Germline CDR1 MGHRA, CDR2 YSYEKL. This CDR3 contains 16 residues. V dropped 1 base and J dropped 4; count of bases not matched to a gene: 6. In nucleotides, the CDR3 is TGCGCCAGCAGCCAAGTCCCAGCGGGAGCGTACAATGAGCAGTTCTTC. Encoded protein: CASSQVPAGAYNEQFF.

The chain links TRBV28 to TRBJ2-7; D is unresolved. Germline V gene data show CDR1 as MDHEN and CDR2 as SYDVKM. This CDR3 is 11 amino acids long. V lost 3 bases and J 12 bases, leaving 12 bases between the germline ends. CDR3 region: CASSFGRFRYF. CDR3 DNA: TGTGCCAGCAGTTTTGGGCGATTCCGGTACTTC.

The sample holds one count of this clone. The rearrangement links TRBV9 to TRBJ1-2, with D uncertain. The CDR3 runs 15 residues. V lost 0 bases and J lost 3, with 12 bases in between. Germline-derived CDR1 and CDR2 are SGDLS and YYNGEE. CDR3 residues: CASSVATDTYYGYTF. In DNA form, the CDR3 reads TGTGCCAGCAGCGTAGCTACCGATACCTACTATGGCTACACCTTC.

In its sample, this clone was seen once. The chain carries TRBV4-3 and TRBJ2-7; D possibly corresponds to TRBD2 (6 bases). The CDR3 runs to 17 residues. CDR1 and CDR2 (germline): LGHNA, YSLEER. With 0 bases removed from V and 1 base from J, the gap between germline ends came to 16 bases. This CDR3 is CASSQDAGGRPSYEQYF. The DNA for the CDR3 is TGCGCCAGCAGCCAAGATGCCGGAGGGAGGCCATCCTACGAGCAGTACTTC.

The gene calls are TRBV9 and TRBJ1-2, with TRBD1 identical over 7 bases. This CDR3 has 13 residues. Germline trimming cut 4 bases from V and 8 bases from J; bases unmatched to any gene: 8. CDR1 is SGDLS and CDR2 is YYNGEE in the germline V gene. The CDR3 here is CASSHRQGWGYTF. DNA for the CDR3: TGTGCCAGCAGCCATAGACAGGGTTGGGGCTACACCTTC.

The chain couples TRBV9 to TRBJ2-2; perhaps TRBD1 as D (6 bases). CDR1 SGDLS and CDR2 YYNGEE come from the germline V gene. The germline V and J ends were trimmed by 5 bases and 6 bases, with 17 bases remaining between them. The CDR3 runs 15 residues. The CDR3 loop is CASSSGQLLAGELFF. CDR3 bases: TGTGCCAGCAGTTCGGGACAACTCCTCGCCGGGGAGCTGTTTTTT.

In its sample, this clone was seen once. The chain has TRBV29-1 and TRBJ1-2; the D gene is possibly TRBD1 (6 bases). Between the trimmed V and J ends, which lost 6 bases and 7 bases, there was a span of 15 bases. The CDR3 consists of 12 residues. Germline V gene data show CDR1 as SQVTM and CDR2 as ANQGSEA. The CDR3 region is CSVITAGAGYTF. DNA for the CDR3: TGCAGCGTCATAACAGCGGGGGCTGGCTACACCTTC.

V gene TRBV15 combines with J gene TRBJ2-1; 11 bases fit TRBD1. Unmatched junction bases numbered 13, after V lost 0 bases and J lost 0 bases. From germline, CDR1 is LNHNV and CDR2 YYDKDF (reference sequence). CDR3 length: 21 residues. The CDR3 nucleotides read TGTGCCACCAGCAGAGACCGTGGACAGGGGGCCATCCAATTCTCCTACAATGAGCAGTTCTTC. It is translated as CATSRDRGQGAIQFSYNEQFF.

Of note for this clone: Mismatch with germline at one junction end may stem from a read error. In the same sample, other DNA sequences code for this CDR3. The chain joins TRBV4-1 to TRBJ1-6; 7 nucleotides match TRBD1. The CDR3 loop spans 17 amino acids. Germline CDR1 reads MGHRA; CDR2 reads YSYEKL. This CDR3 reads CASSPVQGSPYNSPLHF. As DNA, the CDR3 is TGCGCCAGCAGCCCGGTACAGGGGTCGCCCTATAATTCCCCCCTCCACTTT.

The sample holds a few counts of this clone. V and J are TRBV29-1 and TRBJ2-5; 9 nucleotides align to TRBD1. J gave up 5 bases and V 7 bases, and 14 bases lay outside the gene matches. The CDR3 consists of 15 residues. Germline-derived CDR1 and CDR2 are SQVTM and ANQGSEA. CDR3 protein: CSAHTLQGAMETQYF. CDR3 sequence (DNA): TGCAGCGCCCATACCCTACAGGGGGCGATGGAGACCCAGTACTTC.

This clone appeared a few times. This chain joins TRBV6-6 and TRBJ1-2, with TRBD1 matching 10 bases. This CDR3 contains 13 residues. Trimming cost V 7 bases and J 6 bases; bases outside gene matches: 5. Per the germline V gene, CDR1 is MNHNY and CDR2 is SVGAGI (reference sequence). The CDR3 region has the DNA TGTGCCAGCACTCCGACAGGGGGCAATGGCTACACCTTC. Its translation is CASTPTGGNGYTF.

The rearrangement uses TRBV27 and TRBJ1-5; possible D gene TRBD1, 5 bases. Trimming shortened V by 3 bases and J by 6 bases, and 9 bases separated the two germline ends. From germline, CDR1 is MNHEY and CDR2 SMNVEV (reference sequence). CDR3 size: 13 residues. CDR3 DNA: TGTGCCAGCAGTTTGGGCAGGGTTCAGCCCCAGCATTTT. Translation: CASSLGRVQPQHF.

This clone was picked up a small number of times. Given the absence of the conserved phenylalanine or tryptophan at the CDR3 end, a read error is likely. No DNA is shown, since the ends of the CDR3 on it are uncertain; the CDR3 is the one TCRdb lists. The rearrangement links TRBV5-6 to TRBJ1-4. Germline V gene data show CDR1 as SGHDT and CDR2 as YYEEEE. The CDR3 extends over 14 residues, inclusive of both ends. CDR3 protein: CASSLLLFGSDLVY.